Below, 7 T cell receptor beta chains from the same sample are listed, as sequenced in a study of identical twins. Via MiXCR, TCRdb re-called the 5' RACE reads, giving one row per CDR3 protein. The sample yields about 100,000 distinct CDR3 sequences, around 5.5% seen once. The source material was memory T cells sorted from blood. Receptor source: a woman between 45 and 60 years old in good health.

This clonotype was detected ten times or more. Here the CDR3 reads CASSIGTSGGKYEQYF. CDR3 in DNA: TGTGCCAGTTCGATTGGGACTAGCGGGGGGAAATACGAGCAGTACTTC. The J gene is TRBJ2-7, the V gene TRBV19, with 15 bases identical to TRBD2. This CDR3 has 16 amino acids. V lost 8 bases to trimming and J lost 4 bases; unmatched junction nucleotides: 9. The germline gives CDR1 LNHDA, CDR2 SQIVND (reference sequence). The full variable domain, rest sourced from reference TRBV19 and TRBJ2-7, is DGGITQSPKYLFRKEGQNVTLSCEQNLNHDAMYWYRQDPGQGLRLIYYSQIVNDFQKGDIAEGYSVSREKKESFPLTVTSAQKNPTAFYLCASSIGTSGGKYEQYFGPGTRLTVT.

This clonotype was seen more than once but under ten times. This chain links TRBV6-5 with TRBJ1-6; tentatively, D is TRBD1 (5 bases). Per the germline V gene, CDR1 is MNHEY and CDR2 is SVGAGI. The CDR3 is made up of 17 amino acids. Trimming stripped 0 bases from V and 10 bases from J, with 19 bases between. The CDR3 DNA follows: TGTGCCAGCAGTTACTCGAGGGCAGGGAGGGTCGAGTCACCCCTCCACTTT. This translates into CASSYSRAGRVESPLHF.

This clonotype was detected only a few times. The V gene is TRBV20-1, the J gene TRBJ1-1, with a possible D match to TRBD1 (6 bases). Germline CDR1 and CDR2: DFQATT and SNEGSKA (reference sequence). The CDR3 sequence is 14 residues long. V lost 6 bases and J lost 0, with 14 bases in between. For the CDR3, the DNA is TGCAGTGCCCGCACAGGGACCGTGAACACTGAAGCTTTCTTT. This gives the protein CSARTGTVNTEAFF.

This clonotype was detected many times. The V gene is TRBV29-1, the J gene TRBJ1-2, with 7 bases fitting TRBD1. The CDR3 length is 13 residues. Germline CDR1 reads SQVTM; CDR2 reads ANQGSEA. V was pared by 3 bases and J by 3 bases, with 4 bases of the junction left unmatched. The CDR3 spells CSVEDRNYYGYTF. Here the CDR3 DNA reads TGCAGCGTTGAGGACAGGAATTACTATGGCTACACCTTC.

This clonotype was seen at least ten times. This chain connects TRBV28 to TRBJ1-5; TRBD1 might be the D (5 bases). Germline CDR1 reads MDHEN; CDR2 reads SYDVKM. There are 14 residues in the CDR3. The V and J ends lost 8 bases and 3 bases respectively, with 14 bases between them. CDR3 sequence reads: CASGSTAPNQPQHF. For the CDR3, the DNA is TGTGCCAGCGGCTCGACAGCTCCCAATCAGCCCCAGCATTTT.

V usage is TRBV6-2 or TRBV6-3 and J usage is TRBJ2-7; perhaps TRBD2 as D (6 bases). Per germline, CDR1 MNHEY and CDR2 SVGEGT. V shed 7 bases and J shed 5 bases, with 21 bases lying between them. The CDR3 has 15 amino acids. The CDR3 reads CASTGAGTPLDEQYV. The CDR3 nucleotides read TGTGCCAGCACCGGCGCGGGGACTCCTCTGGACGAGCAGTACGTC.

Many counts were recorded for this clonotype. V is TRBV5-1 and J is TRBJ2-1, with a weak D call TRBD2 (5 bases). Per germline, CDR1 SGHRS and CDR2 YFSETQ. V was pared by 4 bases and J by 4 bases, with 15 bases between. The CDR3 length is 15 residues. The CDR3 reads CASSTTRRGYNEQFF. Written as DNA, the CDR3 is TGCGCCAGCAGCACTACTAGAAGAGGGTACAATGAGCAGTTCTTC.